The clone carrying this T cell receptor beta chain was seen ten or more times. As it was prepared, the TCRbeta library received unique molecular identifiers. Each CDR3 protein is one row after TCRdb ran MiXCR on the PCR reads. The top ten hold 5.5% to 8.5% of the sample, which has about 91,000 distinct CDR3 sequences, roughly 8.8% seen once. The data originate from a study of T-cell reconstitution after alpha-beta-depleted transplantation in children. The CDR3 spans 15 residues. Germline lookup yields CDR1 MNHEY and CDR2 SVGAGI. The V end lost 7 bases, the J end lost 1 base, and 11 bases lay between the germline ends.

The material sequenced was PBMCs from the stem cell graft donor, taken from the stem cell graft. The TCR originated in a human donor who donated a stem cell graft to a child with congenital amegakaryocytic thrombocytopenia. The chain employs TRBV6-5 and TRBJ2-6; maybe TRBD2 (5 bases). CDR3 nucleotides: TGTGCCAGCACCGAGGGAGATTCTGGGGCCAACGTCCTGACTTTC. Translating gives CASTEGDSGANVLTF.